A selection of T cell receptor beta chains follows, all from one sample in a study of CD8 T cells in Susac syndrome. TCRdb reprocessed the immunoSEQ multiplex PCR reads via MiXCR and lists one record per CDR3 protein. The data contain roughly 130,000 distinct CDR3 sequences, approximately 94% of them seen just once; the ten biggest clones take up over 0.1%. The specimen sequenced was CD4+ T cells from PBMCs. These receptors all stem from a human donor with multiple sclerosis. Both conserved end residues are part of each CDR3. A D gene is named only where the DNA matches it firmly. Expanded clones get a size class; other rows say once, few or many, or leave the size out.

TRBJ2-5,-,-,TRBV5-1,TGCGCCAGCAGCGGAAATGGACGGAGCCAAGAGACCCAGTACTTC,CASSGNGRSQETQYF
TRBJ2-7,-,-,TRBV20-1,TGCAGTGCTAGGTCCACCCTTGGTTTTAGGAGCTCCTACGAGCAGTACTTC,CSARSTLGFRSSYEQYF
TRBJ2-7,once,TRBD1,TRBV27,TGTGCCAGCAGTCCCGACAGGGGGAACTACGAGCAGTACTTC,CASSPDRGNYEQYF
TRBJ1-6,-,-,TRBV7-2,TGTGCCAGCAGCCGACAGGCCCTCTCCTATAATTCACCCCTCCACTTT,CASSRQALSYNSPLHF
TRBJ2-7,-,TRBD1,TRBV29-1,TGCAGCGTTGTGGGACAGGGTTACGAGCAGTACTTC,CSVVGQGYEQYF
TRBJ2-3,-,TRBD1,TRBV3-1,TGTGCCAGCAGTCCAGGGGGACAGGGCACAGATACGCAGTATTTT,CASSPGGQGTDTQYF
TRBJ1-1,-,-,TRBV6-5,TGTGCCAGCAGCAAGGCAGGGACGAACACTGAAGCTTTCTTT,CASSKAGTNTEAFF
TRBJ1-5,once,-,TRBV2,TGTGCCAGCAGTGAACAGGACAATCAGCCCCAGCATTTT,CASSEQDNQPQHF
TRBJ1-1,once,-,TRBV15,TGTGCCACCAGCAGAGATCTAGTAAGTGGAACTGAAGCTTTCTTT,CATSRDLVSGTEAFF
TRBJ1-1,-,TRBD1,TRBV7-2,TGTGCCAGCAGCTCGGGACAGGGGGCGAGACGAGCTTTCTTT,CASSSGQGARRAFF
TRBJ1-2,-,TRBD1,TRBV20-1,TGCAGTGCTAGCCCCGGACAGGCCCTCCGTGGCTACACCTTC,CSASPGQALRGYTF
TRBJ2-1,-,TRBD2,TRBV6-5,TGTGCCAGCAGTTACGGGACTAGCGACTACAATGAGCAGTTCTTC,CASSYGTSDYNEQFF
TRBJ2-4,-,TRBD1,TRBV12-5,TGTGCTAGTGTTTTGCCTCTTAGGACAGGGGGAGTCAAAAACATTCAGTACTTC,CASVLPLRTGGVKNIQYF
TRBJ2-3,-,-,TRBV5-4,TGTGCCAGCAGCCGGGACTTCACAGATACGCAGTATTTT,CASSRDFTDTQYF
TRBJ1-5,-,-,TRBV27,TGTGCCAGCAGTCCCCTGGGGGGTCAGCCCCAGCATTTT,CASSPLGGQPQHF
TRBJ1-1,-,-,TRBV5-4,TGTGCCAGCAGCTTGGCCAGGACTGAAGCTTTCTTT,CASSLARTEAFF
TRBJ2-3,once,-,TRBV4-2,TGTGCCAGCAGCCAAGAATACTACACAGATACGCAGTATTTT,CASSQEYYTDTQYF
TRBJ2-1,-,TRBD2,TRBV6-2/TRBV6-3,TGTGCCAGCAGTTTCACACTAGCGGGAGTCATAGATGAGCAGTTCTTC,CASSFTLAGVIDEQFF
TRBJ2-5,-,-,TRBV18,TGTGCCAGCTCCACCGGTCTCCAAGAGACCCAGTACTTC,CASSTGLQETQYF
TRBJ2-5,-,TRBD1,TRBV24-1,TGTGGGGAAAGGGACAGGGGGCCAGAGACCCAGTACTTC,CGERDRGPETQYF
TRBJ2-2,-,-,TRBV12-3/TRBV12-4,TGTGCCAGCAGTTTCAGGGGTTCGGGCACCGGGGAGCTGTTTTTT,CASSFRGSGTGELFF
TRBJ1-2,-,-,TRBV30,TGTGCCTGGATAACCGGGGGCAATGGCTACACCTTC,CAWITGGNGYTF
TRBJ2-7,-,TRBD1,TRBV3-1,TGTGCCAGCAGCCAAGGGACAGGGAGTAATCCCTACGAGCAGTACTTC,CASSQGTGSNPYEQYF
TRBJ2-2,-,-,TRBV12-3/TRBV12-4,TGTGCCAGCAGTTTACAGAACACCGGGGAGCTGTTTTTT,CASSLQNTGELFF
TRBJ2-5,-,-,TRBV12-3/TRBV12-4,TGTGCCAGCAGTTTAGCACTCACCTCAGGGGTGCCCCAAGAGACCCAGTACTTC,CASSLALTSGVPQETQYF
TRBJ2-1,-,-,TRBV4-2,TGTGCCAGCAGCCAAGGGGGGGTGGGACGCCATCCGAGCTCCTACAATGAGCAGTTCTTC,CASSQGGVGRHPSSYNEQFF
TRBJ2-2,-,-,TRBV5-1,TGCGCCAGCAGCTTCGGGGCGGCCGGGGAGCTGTTTTTT,CASSFGAAGELFF
TRBJ2-6,-,TRBD2,TRBV19,TGTGCCAGTAGTTGGGGGGGCTCTGGGGCCAACGTCCTGACTTTC,CASSWGGSGANVLTF
TRBJ2-7,once,-,TRBV5-1,TGCGCCAGCAGCGTCGGGACTGACTACGAGCAGTACTTC,CASSVGTDYEQYF
TRBJ2-7,-,TRBD2,TRBV5-6,TGTGCCAGCAGCCTTCGGGGAGGGGACTACGAGCAGTACTTC,CASSLRGGDYEQYF
TRBJ2-5,-,-,TRBV5-1,TGCGCCAGCAGCTTGGACCAAGAGACCCAGTACTTC,CASSLDQETQYF
TRBJ1-3,-,TRBD1,TRBV28,TGTGCCAGCAGTTTGGGACAGGGGCCTGGAAACACCATATATTTT,CASSLGQGPGNTIYF
TRBJ1-3,-,-,TRBV27,TGTGCCAGCAGTGAGGCAGGGGACTCTGGAAACACCATATATTTT,CASSEAGDSGNTIYF
TRBJ2-1,-,TRBD2,TRBV15,TGTGCCACCAGCAGGGCGAGGCGGGGGTTAGCCTACAATGAGCAGTTCTTC,CATSRARRGLAYNEQFF
TRBJ2-7,-,-,TRBV19,TGTGCCAGTAGTATTCAGGGGAGCTACGAGCAGTACTTC,CASSIQGSYEQYF
TRBJ1-4,-,TRBD1,TRBV30,TGTGCCTGGAGTGGCGGGACAGGGAGTGAAAAACTGTTTTTT,CAWSGGTGSEKLFF
TRBJ2-5,few,-,TRBV20-1,TGCAGTGCTAGGGCGGGGCCCGAAGAGACCCAGTACTTC,CSARAGPEETQYF
TRBJ2-7,-,-,TRBV10-3,TGTGCCATCAGTGAGTCGGATCCCACGGCCTCCTACGAGCAGTACTTC,CAISESDPTASYEQYF
TRBJ1-2,-,TRBD1,TRBV14,TGTGCCAGCAGCCCCGGGACAGCTTTTGGCTACACCTTC,CASSPGTAFGYTF
TRBJ2-7,-,-,TRBV4-1,TGCGCCAGCAGCCAAGATCCGGACCACGAGCAGTACTTC,CASSQDPDHEQYF
TRBJ2-2,-,-,TRBV7-6,TGTGCCAGCAGCTTGAGACAGGTCGCGGGGGAGCTGTTTTTT,CASSLRQVAGELFF
TRBJ2-1,-,-,TRBV14,TGTGCCAGCAGCTCCCACCAGGGGAGTGAGCAGTTCTTC,CASSSHQGSEQFF
TRBJ1-1,-,-,TRBV29-1,TGCAGCGTTCAAGGCGGGGTTCGGATCGAAGCTTTCTTT,CSVQGGVRIEAFF
TRBJ1-1,-,-,TRBV20-1,TGCAGTGCTCGGCGCTTGGCACATAACACTGAAGCTTTCTTT,CSARRLAHNTEAFF
TRBJ2-1,-,-,TRBV16,TGTGCCAGCAGCCTCAGACGGACAAAGTACAATGAGCAGTTCTTC,CASSLRRTKYNEQFF
TRBJ2-1,-,TRBD2,TRBV30,TGTGCCTGGAGTGCGGGGGGGCCGTATGAGCAGTTCTTC,CAWSAGGPYEQFF
TRBJ2-5,-,TRBD1,TRBV20-1,TGCAGTGCTCAGACAGGGGTGCAAGAGACCCAGTACTTC,CSAQTGVQETQYF
TRBJ2-1,-,-,TRBV25-1,TGTGCCAGCAGTGAGACATTCTCCTACAATGAGCAGTTCTTC,CASSETFSYNEQFF
TRBJ2-5,-,TRBD1,TRBV27,TGTGCCAGCAGTGGGACAGGGTTGGAGACCCAGTACTTC,CASSGTGLETQYF
TRBJ2-1,-,TRBD2,TRBV10-3,TGTGCCATCAGTGAGTCAGAAGCGGGGGGAGCCTACAATGAGCAGTTCTTC,CAISESEAGGAYNEQFF
TRBJ2-3,-,-,TRBV10-2,TGCGCCAGCAGCCCACGAATCTTGGGAGCAGATACGCAGTATTTT,CASSPRILGADTQYF
TRBJ2-5,-,-,TRBV20-1,TGCAGTGCTAGCCCGGGGATAAAAGAGACCCAGTACTTC,CSASPGIKETQYF
TRBJ2-3,-,TRBD2,TRBV20-1,TGCAGTGCCCTTCCCTTATTGCGGGAGGGGTCGGATACGCAGTATTTT,CSALPLLREGSDTQYF
TRBJ1-1,-,-,TRBV20-1,TGCAGTGCTAGAGGCGGCAGATTGAACACTGAAGCTTTCTTT,CSARGGRLNTEAFF
TRBJ1-2,-,TRBD1,TRBV30,TGTGCCACCAACAGGGGAGGCTACACCTTC,CATNRGGYTF
TRBJ2-3,-,TRBD2,TRBV5-1,TGCGCCAGCAGCTCCAGACTAGCGGGGGGGCAGAGCACGCAGTATTTT,CASSSRLAGGQSTQYF
TRBJ1-5,-,-,TRBV4-3,TGCGCCAGCAGCCAAGACGGGCAGGGCGACCAGCCCCAGCATTTT,CASSQDGQGDQPQHF
TRBJ1-4,-,-,TRBV19,TGTGCCAGTAGTGGGTATGCAACTAATGAAAAACTGTTTTTT,CASSGYATNEKLFF
TRBJ2-6,-,-,TRBV29-1,TGCAGCGTCGCCGGTGGGAGAACTGGGGCCAACGTCCTGACTTTC,CSVAGGRTGANVLTF